The 19 T cell receptor beta chains given below trace back to one sample, sequenced in a study of T cell responses to AZD1222 COVID-19 vaccine. Method: immunoSEQ multiplex PCR; TCRdb's copy keeps in-frame clones and lacks some. The top ten clones hold 2.5% to 3.5% of a sample with tens of thousands of clones, roughly 80% of them seen once. Sequencing used peripheral blood, obtained on day 0 of AZD1222 vaccination. The source is an adult in good health.

The J gene is TRBJ1-5, the V gene TRBV4-1; 7 bases agree with TRBD1. This CDR3 is built from 16 residues. Unmatched junction bases numbered 7, after V lost 3 bases and J lost 2 bases. Germline CDR1 MGHRA, CDR2 YSYEKL. CDR3 sequence: CASSHRQGGGNQPQHF. In DNA, the CDR3 is TGCGCCAGCAGCCATAGACAGGGTGGTGGCAATCAGCCCCAGCATTTT.

The chain couples TRBV2 to TRBJ2-1, with TRBD2 matching over 15 bases. Germline V gene lookup returns CDR1 SNHLY and CDR2 FYNNEI. V dropped 8 bases and J dropped 0; count of bases not matched to a gene: 5. This CDR3 region has 17 residues. The CDR3 sequence: CASQGLAGGSSYNEQFF. CDR3 nucleotides: TGTGCCAGCCAGGGACTAGCGGGGGGCAGCTCCTACAATGAGCAGTTCTTC.

CDR3 in DNA: TGTGCCAGCAGCTACGTCAGGGTCATCGAGCGAACCCGAGCCTACGAGCAGTACTTC. Its translation is CASSYVRVIERTRAYEQYF. The rearrangement uses TRBV5-5 and TRBJ2-7; weak D call: TRBD1 (5 bases). The CDR3 has 19 residues. Trimming shortened V by 3 bases and J by 2 bases, and 27 bases separated the two germline ends. The germline gives CDR1 SGHKS, CDR2 YYEKEE (reference sequence).

This clone was seen a few times. J is TRBJ2-5 and V is TRBV2; no definite D call. V lost 3 bases and J lost 2, with 10 bases in between. The germline V gene has CDR1 SNHLY and CDR2 FYNNEI. This CDR3 comprises 14 residues. The CDR3 sequence: CASSEVTVQETQYF. The DNA of the CDR3 is TGTGCCAGCAGTGAGGTAACAGTTCAAGAGACCCAGTACTTC.

The chain is built from TRBV7-9 and TRBJ2-1; 9 bases match TRBD1. This CDR3 is 15 amino acids long. J was trimmed by 9 bases and V by 5 bases; bases with no gene match: 11. The germline gives CDR1 SEHNR, CDR2 FQNEAQ (reference sequence). The CDR3 DNA is TGTGCCAGCAGCAATACAGGGGGCGCCCCGGGTGAGCAGTTCTTC. Translation: CASSNTGGAPGEQFF.

The rearrangement links TRBV9 to TRBJ2-1, with D hard to call. V lost 0 bases to trimming and J lost 9 bases, with 10 bases between them. Germline values: CDR1 SGDLS, CDR2 YYNGEE. The CDR3 is 13 amino acids. The CDR3 bases are TGTGCCAGCAGCGTAGAGGGCATGGGTGAGCAGTTCTTC. Protein: CASSVEGMGEQFF.

The chain combines TRBV6-2 or TRBV6-3 with TRBJ2-7, with a weak D call TRBD1 (7 bases). V was trimmed by 7 bases and J by 0 bases, leaving 19 bases between them. This CDR3 region has 16 residues. The germline V gene has CDR1 MNHEY and CDR2 SVGEGT. CDR3 bases: TGTGCCAGCACCCCCAGGGGGACTTTGAGCTCCTACGAGCAGTACTTC. It translates to CASTPRGTLSSYEQYF.

V usage is TRBV19 and J usage is TRBJ1-1; D may be TRBD1 (6 bases). Germline-derived CDR1 and CDR2 are LNHDA and SQIVND (reference sequence). The CDR3 contains 15 residues. Trimming pared 3 bases from V and 0 bases from J, leaving 11 bases between. CDR3: CASSIPQGVNTEAFF. The DNA for the CDR3 is TGTGCCAGTAGTATCCCACAGGGAGTGAACACTGAAGCTTTCTTT. Full variable domain (rest looked up from reference TRBV19 and TRBJ1-1): DGGITQSPKYLFRKEGQNVTLSCEQNLNHDAMYWYRQDPGQGLRLIYYSQIVNDFQKGDIAEGYSVSREKKESFPLTVTSAQKNPTAFYLCASSIPQGVNTEAFFGQGTRLTVV.

This clone was seen a handful of times. The chain links TRBV10-2 to TRBJ2-3; D is unresolved. CDR3 size: 14 residues. The ends were cut back, 2 bases at V and 4 bases at J, with 10 bases in the middle. From germline, CDR1 is WSHSY and CDR2 SAAADI. CDR3: CASSEGGSADTQYF. As DNA, the CDR3 is TGCGCCAGCAGTGAGGGCGGTTCGGCAGATACGCAGTATTTT.

The CDR3 spells CASSTSGGYTDTQYF. The DNA of the CDR3 is TGTGCCAGTAGTACTAGCGGGGGTTACACAGATACGCAGTATTTT. V and J are TRBV19 and TRBJ2-3; 10 bases map to TRBD2. The junction had 3 bases not matched to a gene; V was cut back by 4 bases and J by 2 bases. Germline CDR1 is LNHDA and CDR2 is SQIVND (reference sequence). This CDR3 region has 15 residues.

This clone was seen only once. This chain connects TRBV7-9 to TRBJ2-1; TRBD2 matches 8 bases. V lost 7 bases and J lost 4; bases outside the gene matches: 9. CDR1 is SEHNR and CDR2 is FQNEAQ in the germline V gene (reference sequence). The CDR3 length is 15 residues. CDR3 DNA: TGTGCCAGCACTTCCGAGGGCGGGAGGTACAATGAGCAGTTCTTC. Residues: CASTSEGGRYNEQFF. Drawing the rest from reference TRBV7-9 and TRBJ2-1, the complete variable domain is DTGVSQNPRHKITKRGQNVTFRCDPISEHNRLYWYRQTLGQGPEFLTYFQNEAQLEKSRLLSDRFSAERPKGSFSTLEIQRTEQGDSAMYLCASTSEGGRYNEQFFGPGTRLTVL.

This clone was recorded once. The chain uses TRBV6-5 and TRBJ1-1; D might be TRBD1 (6 bases). V lost 10 bases, J lost 4 bases, and 13 bases lay in between. Germline V gene sequence: CDR1 MNHEY, CDR2 SVGAGI. The CDR3 covers 12 residues. The CDR3 loop reads CATARGSTEAFF. CDR3 bases: TGTGCCACAGCGAGGGGGAGCACTGAAGCTTTCTTT.

The J gene is TRBJ1-3, the V gene TRBV14, with TRBD1 identical over 7 bases. J was trimmed by 2 bases and V by 4 bases; bases with no gene match: 5. The CDR3 is 15 amino acids. Germline V gene data show CDR1 as SGHDN and CDR2 as FVKESK. This CDR3 is CASSLTGDPGNTIYF. The CDR3 nucleotides are TGTGCCAGCAGCCTTACAGGGGACCCTGGAAACACCATATATTTT.

The J gene is TRBJ2-7, the V gene TRBV6-5; D assignment may be TRBD1 or TRBD2 (5 bases each). The ends were cut back, 8 bases at V and 5 bases at J, with 13 bases in the middle. CDR3 length: 12 residues. CDR1 MNHEY and CDR2 SVGAGI come from the germline V gene. The CDR3 nucleotides read TGTGCCAGCTCACGGGACGGCGACGAGCAGTACTTC. Translation: CASSRDGDEQYF.

The chain employs TRBV5-1 and TRBJ2-7; the D is unclear. V lost 5 bases, J lost 2 bases, and 20 bases lay in between. CDR3 length: 16 residues. The germline gives CDR1 SGHRS, CDR2 YFSETQ. CDR3 sequence reads: CASRDPTSTITYEQYF. The CDR3 coding sequence is TGCGCCAGCAGAGATCCTACCTCCACTATCACCTACGAGCAGTACTTC.

This clone was observed once. The V call is TRBV7-2, the J call TRBJ1-2, with 8 bases that match TRBD1. The CDR3 totals 14 residues. V lost 5 bases and J lost 4; bases outside the gene matches: 6. The germline V gene encodes CDR1 SGHTA and CDR2 FQGNSA. For the CDR3, the DNA is TGTGCCAGCAGCCAAGGACAGGGCGGCTATGGCTACACCTTC. This gives the protein CASSQGQGGYGYTF.

This chain connects TRBV5-1 to TRBJ2-1, with D tentatively TRBD1 (7 bases). Deletions cut 0 bases from V and 2 bases from J, with 15 bases between. CDR1 is SGHRS and CDR2 is YFSETQ in the germline V gene. This CDR3 is built from 17 residues. In DNA form, the CDR3 reads TGCGCCAGCAGCTTGGCTTACAGGGGCGGGACCTACAATGAGCAGTTCTTC. Amino acid sequence: CASSLAYRGGTYNEQFF. The whole variable domain, filled in from reference TRBV5-1 and TRBJ2-1, reads KAGVTQTPRYLIKTRGQQVTLSCSPISGHRSVSWYQQTPGQGLQFLFEYFSETQRNKGNFPGRFSGRQFSNSRSEMNVSTLELGDSALYLCASSLAYRGGTYNEQFFGPGTRLTVL.

This chain joins TRBV4-2 and TRBJ2-5; the match to TRBD2 covers 7 bases. The CDR3 contains 14 residues. The ends lost 0 bases at V and 5 bases at J; junction bases unmatched: 3. Looked up from germline, CDR1 is LGHNA and CDR2 is YNFKEQ. The CDR3 nucleotides are TGTGCCAGCAGCCAAGAAGAACTAGCGGAGACCCAGTACTTC. This sequence encodes CASSQEELAETQYF.

The V gene is TRBV5-5, the J gene TRBJ2-7; D not resolved. Looked up from germline, CDR1 is SGHKS and CDR2 is YYEKEE (reference sequence). Trimming removed 0 bases at V and 3 bases at J, with 10 bases between. This CDR3 is built from 14 residues. The CDR3: CASSLGSFDYEQYF. The CDR3 DNA sequence: TGTGCCAGCAGCTTGGGATCCTTCGACTACGAGCAGTACTTC.